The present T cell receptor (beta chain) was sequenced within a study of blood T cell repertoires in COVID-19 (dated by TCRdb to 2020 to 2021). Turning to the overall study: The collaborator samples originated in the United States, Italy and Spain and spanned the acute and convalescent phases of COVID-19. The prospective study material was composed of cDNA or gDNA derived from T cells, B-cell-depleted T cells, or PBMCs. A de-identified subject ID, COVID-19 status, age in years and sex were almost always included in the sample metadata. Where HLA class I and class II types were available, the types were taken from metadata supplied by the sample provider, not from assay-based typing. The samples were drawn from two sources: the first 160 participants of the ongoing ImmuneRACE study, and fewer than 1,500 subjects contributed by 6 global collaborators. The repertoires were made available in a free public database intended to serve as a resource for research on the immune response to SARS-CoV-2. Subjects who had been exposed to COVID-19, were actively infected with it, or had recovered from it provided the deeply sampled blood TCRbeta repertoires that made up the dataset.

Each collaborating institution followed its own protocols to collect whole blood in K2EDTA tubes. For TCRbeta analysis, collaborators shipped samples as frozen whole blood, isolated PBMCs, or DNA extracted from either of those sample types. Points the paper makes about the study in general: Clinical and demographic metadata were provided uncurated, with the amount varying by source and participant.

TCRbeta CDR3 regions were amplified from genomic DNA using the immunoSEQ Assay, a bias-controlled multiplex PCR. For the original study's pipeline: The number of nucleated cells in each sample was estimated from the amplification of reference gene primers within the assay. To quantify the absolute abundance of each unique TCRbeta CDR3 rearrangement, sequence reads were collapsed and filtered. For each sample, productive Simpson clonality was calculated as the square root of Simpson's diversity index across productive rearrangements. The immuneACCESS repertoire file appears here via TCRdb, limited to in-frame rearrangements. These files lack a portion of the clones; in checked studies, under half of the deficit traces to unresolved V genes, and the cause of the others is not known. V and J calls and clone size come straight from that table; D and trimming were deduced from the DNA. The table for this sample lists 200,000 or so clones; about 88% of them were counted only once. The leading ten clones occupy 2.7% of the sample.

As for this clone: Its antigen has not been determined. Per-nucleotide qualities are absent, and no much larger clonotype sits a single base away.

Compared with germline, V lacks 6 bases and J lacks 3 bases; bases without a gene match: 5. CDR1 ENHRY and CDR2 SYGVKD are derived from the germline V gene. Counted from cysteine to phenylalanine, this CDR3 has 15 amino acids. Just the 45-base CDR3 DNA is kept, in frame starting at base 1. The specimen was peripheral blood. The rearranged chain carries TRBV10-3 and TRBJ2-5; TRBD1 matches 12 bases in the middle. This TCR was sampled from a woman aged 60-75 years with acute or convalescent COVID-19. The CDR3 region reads CAIRGQGAREETQYF. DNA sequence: TGTGCCATCAGGGGACAGGGGGCGAGGGAAGAGACCCAGTACTTC.